The 15 T cell receptor beta chains below were found in one sample sequenced in a study of shared T cell receptors in the human thymus. Assay: immunoSEQ multiplex PCR; the TCRdb copy retains only in-frame clones and omits some. Seen here are tens of thousands of clones, roughly 96% observed once, and the top ten hold around 0.033%. Sequencing was carried out using thymocytes. Every receptor here comes from a human donor.

V usage is TRBV7-3 and J usage is TRBJ2-5; 8 nucleotides line up with TRBD2. The length of the CDR3 is 16 residues. With V trimmed by 1 base and J by 0 bases, 4 bases remained unmatched. CDR1 is SGHTA and CDR2 is FQGTGA in the germline V gene. CDR3 sequence (DNA): TGTGCCAGCAGCTTAAATCGGCGGGGGGACCAAGAGACCCAGTACTTC. It specifies CASSLNRRGDQETQYF. The full variable domain, with the rest looked up from reference TRBV7-3 and TRBJ2-5, is GAGVSQTPSNKVTEKGKYVELRCDPISGHTALYWYRQSLGQGPEFLIYFQGTGAADDSGLPNDRFFAVRPEGSVSTLKIQRTERGDSAVYLCASSLNRRGDQETQYFGPGTRLLVL.

CDR3 nucleotides: TGTGCCAGCAGCTTAGCGATGCGGGGAAAGGGCTACGAGCAGTACTTC. It codes for CASSLAMRGKGYEQYF. This chain links TRBV7-8 with TRBJ2-7; TRBD2 is a possible D gene (6 bases). The CDR3 is 16 residues long. Germline CDR1 SGHVS, CDR2 FQNEAQ. Trimming left V 0 bases short and J 3 bases short, with 15 bases between.

The CDR3 protein is CASSISEIAGGCTDTQYF. CDR3 nucleotide sequence: TGTGCCAGTAGTATATCGGAAATAGCGGGGGGGTGCACAGATACGCAGTATTTT. This sequence joins TRBV19 and TRBJ2-3, with 11 bases identical to TRBD2. CDR1 is LNHDA and CDR2 is SQIVND in the germline V gene (reference sequence). The CDR3 is made up of 18 amino acids. V lost 2 bases, J lost 1 base, and 8 bases stayed unmatched.

The chain has TRBV13 and TRBJ1-2; perhaps TRBD1 as D (5 bases). The V and J ends lost 4 bases and 6 bases respectively, with 18 bases between them. From germline, CDR1 is PRHDT and CDR2 FYEKMQ (reference sequence). The CDR3 totals 15 residues. The CDR3 here is CASSSHLTATNGYTF. The CDR3 nucleotides read TGTGCCAGCAGCTCACATTTGACAGCTACTAATGGCTACACCTTC. Full variable domain (outside the CDR3, taken from reference TRBV13 and TRBJ1-2): AAGVIQSPRHLIKEKRETATLKCYPIPRHDTVYWYQQGPGQDPQFLISFYEKMQSDKGSIPDRFSAQQFSDYHSELNMSSLELGDSALYFCASSSHLTATNGYTFGSGTRLTVV.

The chain carries TRBV15 and TRBJ1-5; tentatively, D is TRBD1 (6 bases). V was clipped by 0 bases and J by 0 bases, with 18 bases between them. The CDR3 runs to 19 residues. In germline, CDR1 is LNHNV, CDR2 YYDKDF (reference sequence). CDR3 in DNA: TGTGCCACCAGCAGAGATTTCGTTCCGGACAGCAATAGCAATCAGCCCCAGCATTTT. This translates into CATSRDFVPDSNSNQPQHF. Full variable domain (missing parts from reference TRBV15 and TRBJ1-5): DAMVIQNPRYQVTQFGKPVTLSCSQTLNHNVMYWYQQKSSQAPKLLFHYYDKDFNNEADTPDNFQSRRPNTSFCFLDIRSPGLGDTAMYLCATSRDFVPDSNSNQPQHFGDGTRLSIL.

The chain links TRBV5-1 to TRBJ1-4; D is unresolved. Per germline, CDR1 SGHRS and CDR2 YFSETQ. Trimming cost V 0 bases and J 6 bases, with 12 bases left between them. This CDR3 spans 15 amino acids. This CDR3 reads CASSLESYQDEKLFF. For the CDR3, the DNA is TGCGCCAGCAGCTTGGAGTCCTACCAAGATGAAAAACTGTTTTTT.

V is TRBV6-1 and J is TRBJ1-1; tentative D call: TRBD1 (5 bases). Trimming cost V 2 bases and J 1 base, with 14 bases left between them. Germline CDR1 MNHNS, CDR2 SASEGT. CDR3 length: 16 residues. CDR3 sequence (DNA): TGTGCCAGCAGTGAATTTGATCGGGACCCGAACACTGAAGCTTTCTTT. Its protein product is CASSEFDRDPNTEAFF.

The chain links TRBV4-3 to TRBJ1-2, with 7 bases aligning to TRBD1. V gave up 1 base and J gave up 5 bases; unmatched junction bases: 4. The CDR3 covers 14 residues. Germline CDR1 reads LGHNA; CDR2 reads YSLEER. The CDR3: CASSQVHRGYGYTF. The CDR3 nucleotides are TGCGCCAGCAGCCAAGTCCACAGGGGTTATGGCTACACCTTC.

The chain combines TRBV27 with TRBJ2-4; D gene unclear. From germline, CDR1 is MNHEY and CDR2 SMNVEV (reference sequence). The CDR3 extends over 17 amino acids. V was trimmed by 4 bases and J by 4 bases, leaving 20 bases between them. In DNA, the CDR3 is TGTGCCAGCAGTTCCCTCCCTGGCCCTCAGAATAAAAACATTCAGTACTTC. Translating it yields CASSSLPGPQNKNIQYF.

The V gene is TRBV11-2, the J gene TRBJ1-6; the D gene is possibly TRBD1 (6 bases). Germline CDR1 is SGHAT and CDR2 is FQNNGV. V was pared by 4 bases and J by 6 bases, with 10 bases between. The CDR3 is made up of 14 amino acids. The CDR3 here is CASSSGHFNSPLHF. Here the CDR3 DNA reads TGTGCCAGCAGCTCGGGACATTTTAATTCACCCCTCCACTTT.

This chain links TRBV6-6 with TRBJ2-2; D not resolved. Germline values: CDR1 MNHNY, CDR2 SVGAGI (reference sequence). This CDR3 comprises 11 residues. V was clipped by 6 bases and J by 1 base, with 0 bases between them. The CDR3 reads CASRNTGELFF. CDR3 DNA sequence: TGTGCCAGCAGGAACACCGGGGAGCTGTTTTTT.

Here the CDR3 DNA reads TGCGCCAGCAGCTTGATCGAGCGGGGGGCCGGCGAGCAGTACTTC. Translated, it gives CASSLIERGAGEQYF. The chain combines TRBV5-1 with TRBJ2-7; TRBD2 matches 9 bases. This CDR3 region has 15 residues. Germline V gene data show CDR1 as SGHRS and CDR2 as YFSETQ. The V and J ends lost 1 base and 6 bases, in that order; junction bases with no gene match: 8.

This chain uses TRBV7-8 with TRBJ2-3; no reliable D call. V shed 3 bases and J shed 1 base, with 8 bases lying between them. Germline V gene lookup returns CDR1 SGHVS and CDR2 FQNEAQ. This CDR3 region has 14 residues. The CDR3 nucleotides are TGTGCCAGCAGCTTTCGACATCGCACAGATACGCAGTATTTT. This gives the protein CASSFRHRTDTQYF.

This chain connects TRBV5-1 to TRBJ2-1; D is unclear. There are 12 residues in the CDR3. Per the germline V gene, CDR1 is SGHRS and CDR2 is YFSETQ. Deletions cut 0 bases from V and 8 bases from J, with 6 bases between. The CDR3 is CASSLAAYEQFF. The CDR3 DNA reads TGCGCCAGCAGCTTGGCAGCGTATGAGCAGTTCTTC.

This sequence joins TRBV9 and TRBJ2-7; 9 nucleotides agree with TRBD2. The V and J ends lost 2 bases and 2 bases, in that order; junction bases with no gene match: 5. Per the germline V gene, CDR1 is SGDLS and CDR2 is YYNGEE. The CDR3 totals 15 residues. CDR3 nucleotide sequence: TGTGCCAGCAGCGTTAGCGGGGGAAGTGCCTACGAGCAGTACTTC. Amino acid sequence: CASSVSGGSAYEQYF.